A single sample gave rise to the 15 T cell receptor beta chains below, sequenced in a study of blood T cells in healthy people across ages (dated by TCRdb to the mid-2010s). The library was generated by 5' RACE. This sample was sequenced with an Illumina HiSeq 2500. The second PCR ran for roughly 7 to 12 cycles and used a J-beta primer mix along with a sample-barcoded 5' primer. The public reads were reanalyzed by TCRdb: fastp trimming at Q25, MiXCR alignment, in-frame beta chains only. Rows with a matching CDR3 protein are joined into one entry that keeps the most common DNA and genes. This sample lists around 780,000 distinct CDR3 sequences; roughly three fifths were detected once. The leading ten clones occupy around 25% of the sample. The sample comprised blood. The receptors derive from a middle-aged man in good health.

The chain combines TRBV7-2 with TRBJ2-1; 10 nucleotides align to TRBD2. The J segment lost 5 bases and the V segment lost 5 bases, leaving 3 bases of the junction unmatched. The germline V gene encodes CDR1 SGHTA and CDR2 FQGNSA. CDR3 length: 14 amino acids. This chain's CDR3 is CASSAGLANNEQFF. The CDR3 DNA follows: TGTGCCAGCAGCGCGGGACTAGCGAACAATGAGCAGTTCTTC.

The table lists this clonotype with a few counts. The CDR3 sequence is CASSYSKVFRVTDTQYF. As DNA, the CDR3 is TGTGCCAGCAGTTACTCGAAGGTTTTTAGGGTGACAGATACGCAGTATTTT. The rearrangement joins TRBV6-2 or TRBV6-3 to TRBJ2-3; no clear D gene. This CDR3 region has 17 residues. The germline CDR1 and CDR2 sequences are MNHEY and SVGEGT. V was trimmed by 0 bases and J by 3 bases, leaving 16 bases between them.

V is TRBV3-1 and J is TRBJ2-5; D gene uncertain. The CDR3 extends over 14 amino acids. Trimming removed 3 bases from V and 4 bases from J, with 12 bases in between. CDR1 and CDR2 from the germline V gene are LGHDT and YNNKEL (reference sequence). DNA for the CDR3: TGTGCCAGCAGCCAGATAAGGCCGGGAGAGACCCAGTACTTC. Protein product: CASSQIRPGETQYF.

The chain joins TRBV6-5 to TRBJ2-5; 7 bases line up with TRBD2. This CDR3 contains 13 residues. Germline CDR1 and CDR2: MNHEY and SVGAGI. J was trimmed by 4 bases and V by 5 bases; bases with no gene match: 4. The CDR3 DNA sequence: TGTGCCAGCAGTGAGGGACTAAGAGAGACCCAGTACTTC. Amino acids: CASSEGLRETQYF.

This clonotype turned up a few times. The chain couples TRBV5-1 to TRBJ2-1, with D unclear. Trimming stripped 4 bases from V and 0 bases from J, with 17 bases between. Germline V gene data show CDR1 as SGHRS and CDR2 as YFSETQ. This CDR3 spans 17 amino acids. The chain's CDR3 is CASSSLPTRSSYNEQFF. CDR3 nucleotide sequence: TGCGCCAGCAGCAGCCTCCCGACTCGGAGCTCCTACAATGAGCAGTTCTTC.

This chain links TRBV20-1 with TRBJ2-7; D unresolved. The length of the CDR3 is 10 residues. V dropped 2 bases and J dropped 3 bases, with 2 bases sitting between them. Looked up from germline, CDR1 is DFQATT and CDR2 is SNEGSKA (reference sequence). In DNA form, the CDR3 reads TGCAGTGCTAGAAGCTACGAGCAGTACTTC. It encodes CSARSYEQYF.

The CDR3 spells CASSGTIFGSYEQYF. The CDR3 bases are TGTGCCAGCAGTGGGACAATTTTTGGGTCCTACGAGCAGTACTTC. The rearrangement links TRBV2 to TRBJ2-7; TRBD1 is a possible D gene (5 bases). V lost 4 bases to trimming and J lost 1 base, with 14 bases between them. CDR1 SNHLY and CDR2 FYNNEI come from the germline V gene. CDR3 length: 15 amino acids.

There are a few counts of this clonotype. The CDR3 bases are TGTGCCAGTAGCATGGGGGGACGCTCTGGAAACACCATATATTTT. Protein: CASSMGGRSGNTIYF. This chain joins TRBV11-2 and TRBJ1-3, with TRBD1 as a possible D gene (5 bases). The CDR3 length is 15 residues. CDR1 and CDR2 (germline): SGHAT, FQNNGV. The V end was cut by 9 bases, the J end by 0 bases, with 15 bases between. Looking up the rest from reference TRBV11-2 and TRBJ1-3 gives the full variable domain: EAGVAQSPRYKIIEKRQSVAFWCNPISGHATLYWYQQILGQGPKLLIQFQNNGVVDDSQLPKDRFSAERLKGVDSTLKIQPAKLEDSAVYLCASSMGGRSGNTIYFGEGSWLTVV.

This sequence joins TRBV9 and TRBJ2-5; no clear D. The germline gives CDR1 SGDLS, CDR2 YYNGEE. With 0 bases removed from V and 0 bases from J, the gap between germline ends came to 6 bases. CDR3 length equals 14 residues. CDR3 loop: CASSVAPDQETQYF. CDR3 in DNA: TGTGCCAGCAGCGTAGCGCCAGACCAAGAGACCCAGTACTTC. The full variable domain, with the rest looked up from reference TRBV9 and TRBJ2-5, is DSGVTQTPKHLITATGQRVTLRCSPRSGDLSVYWYQQSLDQGLQFLIQYYNGEERAKGNILERFSAQQFPDLHSELNLSSLELGDSALYFCASSVAPDQETQYFGPGTRLLVL.

The chain has TRBV6-1 and TRBJ1-2; 11 positions agree with TRBD1. Per germline, CDR1 MNHNS and CDR2 SASEGT. The V and J ends lost 5 bases and 8 bases, in that order; junction bases with no gene match: 7. The CDR3 covers 14 residues. This CDR3 is CASSSEDRGRGYTF. The CDR3, as DNA: TGTGCCAGCAGTTCCGAGGACAGGGGGCGAGGCTACACCTTC.

This clonotype was seen only a few times. The chain is built from TRBV28 and TRBJ1-2, with D unresolved. Germline CDR1 is MDHEN and CDR2 is SYDVKM. There are 13 residues in the CDR3. Trimming removed 2 bases from V and 8 bases from J, with 12 bases in between. Here the CDR3 reads CASSLTNPSGYTF. CDR3 DNA: TGTGCCAGCAGTTTAACAAACCCAAGCGGCTACACCTTC.

The chain couples TRBV28 to TRBJ2-3; no clear D gene. This CDR3 is 14 amino acids long. CDR1 and CDR2 from the germline V gene are MDHEN and SYDVKM. V lost 6 bases, J lost 4 bases, and 14 bases lay in between. CDR3 in DNA: TGTGCCAGCAGGATAGACTCGTCCTCAGATACGCAGTATTTT. This gives the protein CASRIDSSSDTQYF.

The chain combines TRBV11-2 with TRBJ2-3; TRBD2 aligns across 7 bases. Germline-derived CDR1 and CDR2 are SGHAT and FQNNGV. V dropped 5 bases and J dropped 2; count of bases not matched to a gene: 7. This CDR3 has 15 amino acids. Here the CDR3 reads CASSRSRGDTDTQYF. In nucleotides, the CDR3 is TGTGCCAGCAGCCGATCTCGGGGGGACACAGATACGCAGTATTTT.

The gene calls are TRBV7-9 and TRBJ1-5; D is unclear. Trimming left V 5 bases short and J 3 bases short, with 11 bases between. The germline CDR1 and CDR2 sequences are SEHNR and FQNEAQ (reference sequence). This CDR3 spans 14 amino acids. This CDR3 reads CASSRGRNNQPQHF. CDR3 DNA: TGTGCCAGCAGCCGTGGACGGAACAATCAGCCCCAGCATTTT.

In this sample, this clonotype turned up a few times. The chain uses TRBV15 and TRBJ2-7; D is ambiguous. V lost 1 base, J lost 0 bases, and 7 bases lay in between. The length of the CDR3 is 14 residues. CDR1 is LNHNV, CDR2 YYDKDF, per germline (reference sequence). CDR3 sequence reads: CATSRAYISYEQYF. CDR3 nucleotides: TGTGCCACCAGCAGAGCTTACATCTCCTACGAGCAGTACTTC.